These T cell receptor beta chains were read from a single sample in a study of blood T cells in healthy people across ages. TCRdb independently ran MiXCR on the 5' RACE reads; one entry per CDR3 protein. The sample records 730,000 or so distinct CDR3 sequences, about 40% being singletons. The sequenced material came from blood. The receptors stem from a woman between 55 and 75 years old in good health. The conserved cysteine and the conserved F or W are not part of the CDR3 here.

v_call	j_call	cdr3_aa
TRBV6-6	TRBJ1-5	ASTPGGWEQPQH
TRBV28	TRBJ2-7	ASGKASAPRDEQY
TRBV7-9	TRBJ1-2	VTDREGYGYT
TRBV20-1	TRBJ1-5	SARDPGQANQPQH
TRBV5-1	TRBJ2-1	ASSTGLAGDRYNEQF
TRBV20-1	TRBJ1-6	SARDVMGQGSDGNSPLH
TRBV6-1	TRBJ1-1	ASSELYTEAF
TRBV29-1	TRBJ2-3	SVLFGLAGGSTDTQY
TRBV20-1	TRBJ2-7	SARAGGPDDEQY
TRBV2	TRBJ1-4	ASSEQGPNEKLF
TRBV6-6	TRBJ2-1	ASGRDNEQF
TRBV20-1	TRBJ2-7	SVGLAATYEQY
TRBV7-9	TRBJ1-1	ASSLKQPGGTEAF
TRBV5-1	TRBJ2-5	ASSFRRTQETQY
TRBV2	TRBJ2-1	ASSVAAGGREQF
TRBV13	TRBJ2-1	ASSFISGVLYNEQF
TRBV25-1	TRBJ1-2	ASSEYSSDGTNYGYT
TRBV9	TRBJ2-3	ASSVGSGSSDTQY
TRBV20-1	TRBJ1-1	SRRDRTEAF
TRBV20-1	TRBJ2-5	SALWTSTRGTQY
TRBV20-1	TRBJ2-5	SARERASFSYNEQY
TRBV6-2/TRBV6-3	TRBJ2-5	ASSYLRQETQY
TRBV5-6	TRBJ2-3	ASSPLTGTSTDTQY
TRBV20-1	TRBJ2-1	SARVYGRAKGEQF
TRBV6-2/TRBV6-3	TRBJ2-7	ARTGQGTYEQY
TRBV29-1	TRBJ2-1	SVGTDYEQF
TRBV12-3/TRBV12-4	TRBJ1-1	ASSFHVNTEAF